Listed below are T cell receptor beta chains from one sample, sequenced in a study of blood T cells in healthy people across ages. TCRdb re-called the 5' RACE reads through MiXCR, storing one row per CDR3 protein. The sample carries about 1.8 million distinct CDR3 sequences, about 50% recorded once. The source material was blood. The receptors here all came from a middle-aged woman in good health. Each CDR3 is given with its conserved first and last residue. D genes are given only for firm matches. Size values are once, few and many counts, or a class for expanded clones, and some rows have none.

>TRBV4-1|.|.|TRBJ2-1
CASSQWPNEQFF
TGCGCCAGCAGCCAATGGCCGAATGAGCAGTTCTTC
>TRBV7-9|.|.|TRBJ2-5
CASSMSQTGTRETQYF
TGTGCCAGCAGCATGTCTCAAACCGGGACCCGGGAGACCCAGTACTTC
>TRBV24-1|TRBD1|.|TRBJ1-5
CATGHGQGGGQPQHF
TGTGCCACCGGACACGGACAGGGGGGAGGACAGCCCCAGCATTTT
>TRBV13|TRBD2|.|TRBJ2-1
CASSWGKRGGYNEQFF
TGTGCCAGCAGCTGGGGGAAGCGGGGGGGGTACAATGAGCAGTTCTTC
>TRBV5-5|.|.|TRBJ2-4
CASSWDGPSYERYF
TGTGCCAGCAGCTGGGACGGACCCTCCTACGAGCGGTACTTC
>TRBV28|.|.|TRBJ2-1
CASSLLILGDNEQFF
TGTGCCAGCAGTTTGTTAATTCTAGGGGACAATGAGCAGTTCTTC
>TRBV4-1|.|once|TRBJ2-3
CASSQDQASTDTQYF
TGCGCCAGCAGCCAAGATCAAGCCAGCACAGATACGCAGTATTTT
>TRBV28|TRBD1|.|TRBJ1-2
CASRLDRATYGYTF
TGTGCCAGCAGATTGGACAGGGCTACCTATGGCTACACCTTC
>TRBV6-1|TRBD1|.|TRBJ2-7
CASSEVQGAHPGHEQYF
TGTGCCAGCAGTGAAGTACAGGGGGCGCATCCTGGCCACGAGCAGTACTTC
>TRBV4-3|.|.|TRBJ2-1
CASSQDKTHTEQFF
TGCGCCAGCAGCCAAGATAAAACGCACACCGAGCAGTTCTTC
>TRBV6-5|TRBD1|.|TRBJ2-7
CASKTGQGAYEQYF
TGTGCCAGCAAAACGGGACAGGGGGCTTACGAGCAGTACTTC
>TRBV13|TRBD1|.|TRBJ1-4
CASSSPADRVSGTLFF
TGTGCCAGCAGCTCGCCTGCAGACAGGGTGTCCGGCACACTGTTTTTT
>TRBV13|.|.|TRBJ1-2
CASSLAGHNFNGYTF
TGTGCCAGCAGCTTAGCAGGACATAACTTTAATGGCTACACCTTC
>TRBV7-9|TRBD1|.|TRBJ2-3
CASSLETTGRLYTDTQYF
TGTGCCAGCAGCTTAGAGACGACAGGGCGATTATACACAGATACGCAGTATTTT
>TRBV21-1|.|few|TRBJ2-6
CASSTPPGTEVTGANVLTF
TGTGCCAGCAGCACTCCACCCGGGACAGAAGTAACTGGGGCCAACGTCCTGACTTTC
>TRBV6-2/TRBV6-3|.|.|TRBJ2-1
CASRLGIGRRYNEQFF
TGTGCCAGCAGACTAGGTATAGGCAGAAGGTACAATGAGCAGTTCTTC